This TCR beta chain originates from a study of blood T cell repertoires in COVID-19. Method: immunoSEQ multiplex PCR; TCRdb's copy keeps in-frame clones and lacks some. The sample includes 100,000 to 120,000 clones, approximately 90% of them seen just once. Trimming removed 3 bases from V and 7 bases from J, with 13 bases in between. CDR1 and CDR2 (germline): SNHLY, FYNNEI. CDR3 size: 14 residues. This sequence originates from a human donor in a cohort sampled during active COVID-19. Material: peripheral blood. The rearrangement joins TRBV2 to TRBJ2-1, with D possibly being TRBD1 (6 bases). The CDR3 bases are TGTGCCAGCAGTGATTCAGGGGCGCGGAATGAGCAGTTCTTC. This translates into CASSDSGARNEQFF.